Listed here is a single TCR beta chain. This clonotype was seen many times. Its antigen remains undetermined. Base qualities are not recorded, but no much larger clone differs from it by a single base. Stable Graves' hyperthyroidism was defined as the absence of progression to ophthalmopathy over 18 months of follow-up. Hyperthyroidism patients were newly diagnosed, had a disease duration of under 2 months, and were aged 18 to 65 years. Any patient with an uncontrolled infection, another autoimmune disease, pregnancy or lactation was excluded. Diagnoses relied on clinical symptoms, serum thyroxine and TRAb, thyroid ultrasound and orbital computed tomography. PBMCs were separated from under 12 ml of fresh peripheral blood using Ficoll-Paque density gradient centrifugation. Total RNA was extracted using Trizol reagent, and RNA quality was assessed on an Agilent 2100 Bioanalyzer. The entry originates in a study of T cells in Graves' hyperthyroidism and ophthalmopathy (dated by TCRdb to about 2019). About the study as a whole: Peripheral blood was collected at initial diagnosis, before any treatment. Whether ophthalmopathy could be predicted prospectively was tested in an independent validation cohort made up of about 18 hyperthyroidism patients plus 17 patients who later progressed to ophthalmopathy. After sampling, hyperthyroidism patients received methimazole starting at 30 mg daily, and ophthalmopathy patients received high-dose intravenous methylprednisolone. The paper reports TCR Vbeta CDR3 sequencing of some 140 peripheral blood samples: approximately 43 ophthalmopathy, fewer than 80 hyperthyroidism and around 17 progressor patients. The roughly 90 discovery patients were divided at random into training and test sets in a 7:3 ratio. To identify distinguishing TCR V-J signatures, a discovery cohort of around 100 patients was used, comprising 43 with Graves' ophthalmopathy and some 60 with stable Graves' hyperthyroidism. In more than 5 Graves' hyperthyroidism patients, the study also compared T-cell repertoires from thyroid tissue with T-cell repertoires from blood. Study-level results and caveats: No statistical method was used to fix the sample size in advance, and group allocation was not hidden from the investigators. Most expanded thyroid clonotypes (frequency above 0.001) were also detected in blood, suggesting blood repertoires may reflect thyroid immune responses. During validation, the model predicted progression to ophthalmopathy a median of around 7 months ahead of onset, with approximately 71% sensitivity and 72.22% specificity. In cross-validation, a model built on a 13 V-J signature told ophthalmopathy apart from stable hyperthyroidism with 85% to 90% sensitivity and roughly 83% specificity, and in testing the same model reached 80%/75%.

The CDR1 and CDR2 encoded by the germline V gene (reference sequence) are MNHEY and SMNVEV. The germline V and J ends show losses of 7 bases and 0 bases respectively, and no gene match explains 11 bases of the junction. From the cysteine through the phenylalanine, the CDR3 covers 17 amino acids. CDR3 DNA only is kept here, 51 bases in frame from base 1. Amplification of TCR beta CDR3 regions was carried out from RNA transcripts. The first round of RT-PCR for the TCR CDR3 was performed with the HTBI primer set and the Qiagen OneStep RT-PCR kit. A second multiplex PCR round built the libraries, followed by size selection and purification. Libraries were sequenced paired-end with 100 bp reads on an Illumina HiSeq2000. The study's own analysis went as follows. SOAPnuke was used to process the raw data, removing reads that contained adapters or uncalled bases, had a mean Phred below 15, or lacked an exact match to the constant primer or identifier. High-quality paired reads were merged with COPE v1.2.5, and unique nucleotide sequences were defined as clonotypes. Clonotypes were aligned to IMGT TRBV, TRBD and TRBJ reference segments using MiTCR v1.1. The analysis included only V-J combinations with a frequency above 0.0001, which together covered about 99% of the repertoires. A TCS score was defined as the ratio between F50 (clonal expansion) and ExV (chaos), using BLOSUM62-based TCRdist between CDR3 peptides within each V-J. Welch's t-statistics and random forest reduced around 510 V-J features to 13, which were used in a naive Bayes classifier (R e1071). Using fastp at Q25 and MiXCR, TCRdb reprocessed the public reads and kept productive beta chains. Every entry covers one CDR3 protein and lists the most common genes and DNA from its rows. The V and J calls, along with clone size, are taken from TCRdb and not from the paper's own processing. The sample table lists fewer than 900,000 distinct CDR3 sequences, about 15% of them with a count of one. The top ten constitute around 8.1% of the sample.

The origin of this receptor is a man between 18 and 35 years old with Graves' hyperthyroidism. The sequence links TRBV27 to TRBJ2-7; 11 central nucleotides agree with TRBD1. Sequenced input: blood. This receptor has the CDR3 CASTGGRGTGGSYEQYF. The nucleotide sequence reads TGTGCCAGCACAGGAGGCCGCGGGACAGGGGGCTCCTACGAGCAGTACTTC.